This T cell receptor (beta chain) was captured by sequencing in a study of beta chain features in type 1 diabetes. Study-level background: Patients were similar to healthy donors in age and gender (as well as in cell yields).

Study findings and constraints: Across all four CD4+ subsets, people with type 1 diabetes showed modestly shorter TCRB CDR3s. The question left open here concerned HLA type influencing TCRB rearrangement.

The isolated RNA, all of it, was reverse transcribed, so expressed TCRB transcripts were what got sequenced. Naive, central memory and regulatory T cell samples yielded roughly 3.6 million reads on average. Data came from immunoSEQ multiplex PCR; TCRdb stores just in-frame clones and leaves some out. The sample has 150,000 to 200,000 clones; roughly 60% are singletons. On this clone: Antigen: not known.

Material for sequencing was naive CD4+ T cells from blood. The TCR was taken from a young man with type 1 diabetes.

The CDR3 region is CASSLVQDYQETQYF. For the CDR3, the DNA is TGTGCCAGCAGCTTAGTACAGGATTACCAAGAGACCCAGTACTTC. The rearrangement joins TRBV11-2 to TRBJ2-5, with D tentatively TRBD1 (5 bases). Germline CDR1 SGHAT, CDR2 FQNNGV. V lost 1 base and J 0 bases, leaving 9 bases between the germline ends. CDR3 length equals 15 residues.